This is a list of T cell receptor beta chains from one sample in a study of response to subunit inactivated influenza vaccine. In TCRdb, the RT-PCR reads were re-called with MiXCR into one record per CDR3 protein. The sample shows about 570,000 distinct CDR3 sequences, roughly 12% of them seen only once. Another study also made use of these data, one on T cells expressing NK-cell markers.

The sample consisted of PBMCs from blood, taken on the day of vaccination. The receptors derive from a man aged 45-60 years who received an inactivated influenza vaccine. Each CDR3 is given with its conserved first and last residue. Fields, in order: D gene, clone size, V gene, J gene, CDR3 protein, CDR3 DNA. D genes are given only for firm matches. Some rows have no size entry. The others give once, few or many, or a class for an expanded clone.

.	many	TRBV12-3/TRBV12-4	TRBJ2-3	CASSFTATDTQYF	TGTGCCAGCAGTTTTACGGCTACAGATACGCAGTATTTT
.	.	TRBV12-3/TRBV12-4	TRBJ2-5	CASTREGGPWYF	TGTGCCAGCACGAGAGAGGGGGGACCATGGTACTTC
TRBD1	few	TRBV20-1	TRBJ2-3	CSAPNTGGVSDTQYF	TGCAGTGCACCGAATACAGGGGGCGTCTCAGATACGCAGTATTTT
.	few	TRBV18	TRBJ2-7	CASSTLDAYEQYF	TGTGCCAGCTCAACTCTAGACGCATACGAGCAGTACTTC
TRBD2	.	TRBV20-1	TRBJ2-1	CCARAGRLAGGSSYNEQFF	TGCTGTGCTAGAGCTGGAAGACTAGCGGGAGGTAGCTCCTACAATGAGCAGTTCTTC
.	many	TRBV10-3	TRBJ2-7	CAISERSEQYF	TGTGCCATCAGTGAGAGGAGCGAGCAGTACTTC
.	few	TRBV27	TRBJ1-1	CASSFRSQMNTEAFF	TGTGCCAGCAGTTTTCGGAGTCAGATGAACACTGAAGCTTTCTTT
TRBD2	few	TRBV5-1	TRBJ2-1	CASNGGIRTSGSNEQFF	TGCGCCAGCAATGGCGGGATAAGGACTAGCGGGAGCAATGAGCAGTTCTTC
.	.	TRBV14	TRBJ1-2	CASSADMSYGYTF	TGTGCCAGCAGCGCCGACATGTCCTATGGCTACACCTTC
TRBD1	few	TRBV20-1	TRBJ1-2	CSVTGERSYGYTF	TGCAGTGTCACAGGGGAACGCTCCTATGGCTACACCTTC
.	.	TRBV12-3/TRBV12-4	TRBJ2-5	CASSITSSQYF	TGTGCCAGCAGCATTACTTCGTCCCAGTACTTC
.	.	TRBV6-2/TRBV6-3	TRBJ2-2	CASSLLGSGELFF	TGTGCCAGCAGTTTACTAGGATCCGGGGAGCTGTTTTTT
TRBD2	many	TRBV12-3/TRBV12-4	TRBJ2-5	CASSLGGLGETQYF	TGTGCCAGCAGTCTGGGGGGACTAGGGGAGACCCAGTACTTC
TRBD2	.	TRBV5-1	TRBJ2-2	CASSLILAGGAGELFF	TGCGCCAGCAGCTTGATCCTAGCGGGAGGGGCCGGGGAGCTGTTTTTT
TRBD1	.	TRBV28	TRBJ1-4	CASRSRQGAEEKLFF	TGTGCCAGCAGATCCCGACAGGGGGCGGAAGAAAAACTGTTTTTT
.	few	TRBV29-1	TRBJ1-3	CSVDPGASGNTIYF	TGCAGCGTTGATCCCGGGGCCTCTGGAAACACCATATATTTT
.	few	TRBV7-2	TRBJ2-3	CASSEGTADTQYF	TGTGCCAGCAGCGAGGGGACGGCGGATACGCAGTATTTT
.	many	TRBV5-1	TRBJ2-3	CASSTDRSPTDTQYF	TGCGCCAGCAGCACAGACAGGTCTCCCACAGATACGCAGTATTTT
.	.	TRBV4-3	TRBJ2-2	CASSQGRTNTGELFF	TGCGCCAGCAGCCAAGGACGGACGAACACCGGGGAGCTGTTTTTT
.	few	TRBV5-1	TRBJ2-3	CASSLDIQRAYDTQYF	TGCGCCAGCAGCTTGGACATTCAGCGGGCATATGATACGCAGTATTTT
.	.	TRBV7-9	TRBJ2-1	CASSLPYRLGNEQFF	TGTGCCAGCAGCTTACCGTACAGATTAGGCAATGAGCAGTTCTTC
.	few	TRBV10-3	TRBJ2-3	CAILGGATDTQYF	TGTGCCATCTTAGGGGGGGCCACAGATACGCAGTATTTT
.	few	TRBV20-1	TRBJ1-1	CSAIPGNTEAFF	TGCAGTGCCATCCCGGGGAACACTGAAGCTTTCTTT
.	few	TRBV6-2/TRBV6-3	TRBJ2-7	CASSKRSYEQYF	TGTGCCAGCAGTAAGCGGTCCTACGAGCAGTACTTC
.	.	TRBV12-3/TRBV12-4	TRBJ1-2	CASSLGRVNYGYTF	TGTGCCAGCAGTTTAGGAAGGGTTAACTATGGCTACACCTTC
TRBD2	many	TRBV11-1	TRBJ2-5	CASSPTSLVRGYQETQYF	TGTGCCAGCAGCCCGACTTCCCTAGTGCGGGGGTACCAAGAGACCCAGTACTTC
.	.	TRBV7-2	TRBJ2-5	CASILGVSRQETQYF	TGTGCCAGCATCCTAGGGGTTAGCAGGCAAGAGACCCAGTACTTC
TRBD1	.	TRBV20-1	TRBJ1-1	CSARHRGFTEAFF	TGCAGTGCTAGACACAGGGGCTTCACTGAAGCTTTCTTT
.	.	TRBV7-8	TRBJ2-2	CASSPSGTATGELFF	TGTGCCAGCAGCCCAAGCGGTACAGCCACCGGGGAGCTGTTTTTT
TRBD2	few	TRBV20-1	TRBJ2-2	CSARGGLAGTGELFF	TGCAGTGCTAGGGGGGGACTAGCGGGAACCGGGGAGCTGTTTTTT
.	.	TRBV29-1	TRBJ1-4	CSVGAQKEKLFF	TGCAGCGTAGGGGCCCAGAAAGAAAAACTGTTTTTT
.	few	TRBV12-3/TRBV12-4	TRBJ2-2	CASSLLTGAGELFF	TGTGCCAGCAGTTTATTAACCGGCGCCGGGGAGCTGTTTTTT
.	many	TRBV6-5	TRBJ2-5	CASSYGGQETQYF	TGTGCCAGCAGTTACGGCGGCCAAGAGACCCAGTACTTC
.	.	TRBV24-1	TRBJ2-1	CATSDKYRIHEQFF	TGTGCCACCAGTGATAAGTACAGGATTCACGAGCAGTTCTTC
.	many	TRBV12-3/TRBV12-4	TRBJ2-1	CASSFGDYNEQFF	TGTGCCAGCAGTTTCGGGGACTACAATGAGCAGTTCTTC
TRBD2	.	TRBV7-2	TRBJ2-6	CASSLRGGTNVLTF	TGTGCCAGCAGCTTACGGGGGGGGACCAACGTCCTGACTTTC
TRBD2	few	TRBV20-1	TRBJ2-3	CSATGLAGPDTQYF	TGCAGTGCTACGGGACTAGCGGGTCCAGATACGCAGTATTTT
.	.	TRBV28	TRBJ1-5	CASTLGGSSNQPQHF	TGTGCCAGCACCCTAGGGGGGTCGAGCAATCAGCCCCAGCATTTT
TRBD2	.	TRBV5-1	TRBJ2-5	CASSSPKGIAGGPVFETQYF	TGCGCCAGCAGCTCACCCAAGGGAATAGCGGGGGGGCCCGTCTTTGAGACCCAGTACTTC
TRBD2	.	TRBV20-1	TRBJ2-4	CSATILAGGRAKNIQYF	TGCAGTGCTACCATTTTAGCGGGAGGAAGGGCCAAAAACATTCAGTACTTC
TRBD1	.	TRBV29-1	TRBJ2-6	CSALTGVSSGANVLTF	TGCAGCGCCTTGACAGGGGTAAGCTCTGGGGCCAACGTCCTGACTTTC